These T cell receptor beta chains were read from a single sample in a study of blood T cell repertoires in COVID-19. Repertoires were generated with immunoSEQ multiplex PCR, while TCRdb's copy carries only in-frame clones and drops some. This sample has some 94,000 clones, with over 70% found just once. The specimen sequenced was peripheral blood. These receptors came from a human donor in a cohort sampled during active COVID-19. Both conserved end residues are part of each CDR3. The D gene is left open where the match is weak. Clone sizes are given selectively: once, few, many, or a class where the clone is expanded.

clone size	V gene	D gene	J gene	CDR3 protein	CDR3 DNA
.	TRBV6-5	.	TRBJ2-5	CASSGAGTLQETQYF	TGTGCCAGCAGCGGCGCCGGGACTTTGCAAGAGACCCAGTACTTC
.	TRBV29-1	TRBD1	TRBJ2-5	CSTQGAGKTQYF	TGCAGCACTCAGGGGGCTGGGAAGACCCAGTACTTC
.	TRBV11-2	TRBD1	TRBJ2-3	CASSPGTGTDTQYF	TGTGCCAGCAGCCCGGGGACAGGCACAGATACGCAGTATTTT
.	TRBV5-4	.	TRBJ1-2	CASSEPTAVYGYTF	TGTGCCAGCAGCGAGCCTACAGCCGTTTATGGCTACACCTTC
.	TRBV7-8	.	TRBJ1-1	CASSPLQGMNTEAFF	TGTGCCAGCAGCCCCTTGCAGGGGATGAACACTGAAGCTTTCTTT
.	TRBV24-1	.	TRBJ2-5	CATSDLEQDKETQYF	TGTGCCACCAGTGATTTGGAACAGGACAAGGAGACCCAGTACTTC
.	TRBV28	.	TRBJ1-1	CASSLFYGRGTEAFF	TGTGCCAGCAGTTTATTTTACGGGCGAGGGACTGAAGCTTTCTTT
.	TRBV7-3	TRBD1	TRBJ2-6	CASSLGDRDSGANVLTF	TGTGCCAGCAGCTTAGGGGACAGGGACTCTGGGGCCAACGTCCTGACTTTC
.	TRBV27	.	TRBJ1-5	CASSSYNQPQHF	TGTGCCAGCAGTTCCTATAATCAGCCCCAGCATTTT
once	TRBV18	TRBD1	TRBJ1-1	CASSPTQTGGPFTEAFF	TGTGCCAGCTCACCAACGCAGACAGGGGGCCCGTTCACTGAAGCTTTCTTT
once	TRBV7-2	.	TRBJ1-5	CASSLVAGDGQPQHF	TGTGCCAGCAGCTTAGTAGCCGGGGATGGTCAGCCCCAGCATTTT
.	TRBV3-1/TRBV3-2	.	TRBJ2-2	CASSQGEWGELFF	TGTGCCAGCAGCCAAGGGGAGTGGGGGGAGCTGTTTTTT
.	TRBV7-3	TRBD2	TRBJ2-1	CASSLRREAYNEQFF	TGTGCCAGCAGCTTAAGGCGGGAGGCCTACAATGAGCAGTTCTTC
.	TRBV6-5	TRBD1	TRBJ2-2	CASRRTGPGELFF	TGTGCCAGCAGGAGGACAGGGCCCGGGGAGCTGTTTTTT
.	TRBV28	.	TRBJ1-1	CASTPTTGIKTEAFF	TGTGCCAGCACCCCAACCACAGGGATAAAGACTGAAGCTTTCTTT
.	TRBV5-6	TRBD2	TRBJ2-5	CASSDSGRGQETQYF	TGTGCCAGCAGCGATAGCGGGAGGGGGCAAGAGACCCAGTACTTC
.	TRBV5-4	TRBD2	TRBJ2-1	CASSPGGNPSYNEQFF	TGTGCCAGCAGCCCGGGAGGGAATCCATCCTACAATGAGCAGTTCTTC
.	TRBV29-1	TRBD1	TRBJ1-2	CSVVRAGQMNGYTF	TGCAGCGTCGTCCGTGCGGGACAGATGAATGGCTACACCTTC
.	TRBV10-2	TRBD2	TRBJ2-3	CASKEGAGGVTDTQYF	TGCGCCAGCAAGGAGGGAGCGGGAGGGGTCACAGATACGCAGTATTTT
.	TRBV6-5	TRBD1	TRBJ2-3	CASSPRGRGDTQYF	TGTGCCAGCAGTCCCAGGGGGCGCGGAGATACGCAGTATTTT
.	TRBV2	.	TRBJ2-3	CAFLPRDTQYF	TGTGCCTTCCTACCTAGGGATACGCAGTATTTT
once	TRBV11-1	TRBD2	TRBJ2-2	CASSLGGANTGELFF	TGTGCCAGCAGCTTGGGGGGGGCGAACACCGGGGAGCTGTTTTTT